This T cell receptor (beta chain) appears in the sequencing data of a study of T cells after yellow fever vaccination. Study-wide context: Fractions with few cells were prepared using SMART-Seq v4 Ultra Low Input.

TCRdb reanalysed the 5' RACE reads using MiXCR and keeps one entry per CDR3 protein. This sample carries 500,000 to 650,000 distinct CDR3 sequences, 12% of them seen once, and the ten largest clones take around 14%. Details on this clonotype: Its matching antigen is unknown.

Points from the study as a whole: The study re-detected most primary-vaccination clones after the booster (under 97% CD4, around 90% CD8). Weaker overall was a secondary response that nonetheless peaked faster, on day 5 versus 15. One caveat is that FACS-sorted repertoires could contain abundant clonotypes contaminating from the bulk population.

The TCR was taken from a young man who received the YFV17D yellow fever vaccine. The input for sequencing was PBMCs, taken on the day of the yellow fever booster vaccination.

CDR3 region: CSARDGQGPYYGYTF. DNA of the CDR3: TGCAGTGCTAGAGATGGGCAGGGCCCTTACTATGGCTACACCTTC. This chain connects TRBV20-1 to TRBJ1-2, with a weak D call TRBD1 (5 bases). The V end was cut by 0 bases, the J end by 3 bases, with 14 bases between. The CDR3 is 15 residues long. Germline-derived CDR1 and CDR2 are DFQATT and SNEGSKA (reference sequence).